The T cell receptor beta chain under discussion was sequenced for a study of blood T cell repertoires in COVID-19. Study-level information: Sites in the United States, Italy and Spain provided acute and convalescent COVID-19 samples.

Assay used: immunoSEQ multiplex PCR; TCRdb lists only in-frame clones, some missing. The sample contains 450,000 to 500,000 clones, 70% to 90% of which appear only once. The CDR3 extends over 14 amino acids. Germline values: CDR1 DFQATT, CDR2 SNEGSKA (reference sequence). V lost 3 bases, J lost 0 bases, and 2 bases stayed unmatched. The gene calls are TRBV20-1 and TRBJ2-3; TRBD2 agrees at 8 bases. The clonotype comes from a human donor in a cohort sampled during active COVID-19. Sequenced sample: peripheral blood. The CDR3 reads CSASGGRSTDTQYF. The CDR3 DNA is TGCAGTGCTAGTGGCGGGAGGAGCACAGATACGCAGTATTTT.